The present TCR beta chain was sequenced within a study of cytomegalovirus exposure and HLA in healthy donors. Study-level information: Later analysis reported that the approximately 120 validation repertoires shared the platform of the 650 to 700 first-cohort repertoires. Study results and caveats: The study flagged some 180 TCR beta chains as cytomegalovirus-associated. Per published reports, the classifier diagnosed cytomegalovirus status with high specificity and sensitivity. Within the roughly 120 validation repertoires, first-cohort TCR clusters tended to co-occur, according to a later analysis.

Note on this clone: Its antigen remains unidentified.

TCRdb keeps only in-frame clones here, not all; method: immunoSEQ multiplex PCR. The table shows 150,000 or so clones, with roughly nine tenths occurring only once. Germline values: CDR1 SNHLY, CDR2 FYNNEI. The CDR3 extends over 11 amino acids. V trimming: 10 bases; J trimming: 8 bases; junction bases outside the gene matches: 5. The sample taken for sequencing was PBMCs. The chain couples TRBV2 to TRBJ2-4; 7 bases are shared with TRBD1. The TCR comes from a woman aged 18-29 years in good health and CMV-seropositive. The CDR3: CATWDSDIQYF. The CDR3 DNA reads as TGTGCCACCTGGGACAGTGACATTCAGTACTTC.